The next 18 T cell receptor beta chains were all read from a single sample in a study of radiation and T cells in renal cell carcinoma. Described time point: baseline pretreatment blood. The treatment: 15 Gy SBRT to primary tumor, nephrectomy 4 weeks later. The method was immunoSEQ multiplex PCR; TCRdb's version includes in-frame clones alone and lacks a portion of them. Of around 140,000 clones listed, around four fifths are singletons. This specimen consisted of blood, obtained from a patient whose treatment included radiotherapy and nephrectomy. The receptors here all came from a woman aged 45 to 65 with renal cell carcinoma.

The chain has TRBV5-1 and TRBJ1-6, with a possible D match to TRBD1 (5 bases). This CDR3 comprises 17 residues. The V and J ends lost 0 bases and 8 bases respectively, with 18 bases between them. Germline V CDR1 and CDR2: SGHRS, YFSETQ. Here the CDR3 reads CASSLDARGSRDSPLHF. CDR3 bases: TGCGCCAGCAGCTTGGATGCTCGGGGCTCTAGAGATTCACCCCTCCACTTT.

The rearrangement uses TRBV27 and TRBJ1-5; D remains unclear. This CDR3 region has 14 residues. Germline V gene lookup returns CDR1 MNHEY and CDR2 SMNVEV (reference sequence). Deletions cut 2 bases from V and 1 base from J, with 6 bases between. Here the CDR3 DNA reads TGTGCCAGCAGTTTAAAGGGAAGCAATCAGCCCCAGCATTTT. Its protein product is CASSLKGSNQPQHF.

The rearrangement uses TRBV6-5 and TRBJ1-2; TRBD1 aligns across 10 bases. Germline V CDR1 and CDR2: MNHEY, SVGAGI. This CDR3 comprises 13 residues. J gave up 3 bases and V 6 bases, and 1 base lay outside the gene matches. CDR3 sequence: CASRGTGDYGYTF. The CDR3 DNA sequence: TGTGCCAGCAGGGGGACAGGGGACTATGGCTACACCTTC.

The chain recombines TRBV5-1 with TRBJ2-3, with unresolved D. The CDR3 totals 15 residues. Germline values: CDR1 SGHRS, CDR2 YFSETQ. Deletions cut 0 bases from V and 1 base from J, with 9 bases between. The CDR3 DNA is TGCGCCAGCAGCTTGGGTCGTCGGGGCACAGATACGCAGTATTTT. Amino acids: CASSLGRRGTDTQYF.

This sequence joins TRBV4-1 and TRBJ1-1; perhaps TRBD1 as D (5 bases). Germline CDR1 reads MGHRA; CDR2 reads YSYEKL. V was shortened by 1 base and J by 1 base, with 13 bases between the two germline ends. The CDR3 is 16 residues long. The CDR3 is CASSQAPGTENTEAFF. CDR3 nucleotide sequence: TGCGCCAGCAGCCAAGCCCCCGGGACGGAGAACACTGAAGCTTTCTTT.

CDR3 nucleotides: TGTGCCAGCAGCCCGGGACTACCCGCGAATGAGCAGTTCTTC. Its protein is CASSPGLPANEQFF. The chain recombines TRBV7-2 with TRBJ2-1, with 7 bases lining up with TRBD2. V shed 5 bases and J 7 bases; nucleotides not matched to a gene: 8. The germline gives CDR1 SGHTA, CDR2 FQGNSA. The CDR3 is 14 residues long. The full variable domain, rest sourced from reference TRBV7-2 and TRBJ2-1, is GAGVSQSPSNKVTEKGKDVELRCDPISGHTALYWYRQSLGQGLEFLIYFQGNSAPDKSGLPSDRFSAERTGGSVSTLTIQRTQQEDSAVYLCASSPGLPANEQFFGPGTRLTVL.

This chain links TRBV7-2 with TRBJ1-2; 9 positions match TRBD1. Unmatched junction bases numbered 9, after V lost 5 bases and J lost 11 bases. This CDR3 has 13 residues. In germline, CDR1 is SGHTA, CDR2 FQGNSA. CDR3 protein: CASSLLGQGAYTF. The CDR3 region has the DNA TGTGCCAGCAGCCTCCTGGGACAGGGAGCGTACACCTTC. Looking up the rest from reference TRBV7-2 and TRBJ1-2 gives the full variable domain: GAGVSQSPSNKVTEKGKDVELRCDPISGHTALYWYRQSLGQGLEFLIYFQGNSAPDKSGLPSDRFSAERTGGSVSTLTIQRTQQEDSAVYLCASSLLGQGAYTFGSGTRLTVV.

V usage is TRBV7-2 and J usage is TRBJ2-3; D gene ambiguous. Germline V gives CDR1 SGHTA, CDR2 FQGNSA. With 3 bases removed from V and 2 bases from J, the gap between germline ends came to 12 bases. The CDR3 spans 15 residues. The CDR3 here is CASSFSRQYTDTQYF. The CDR3 DNA sequence: TGTGCCAGCAGCTTTTCTCGGCAATACACAGATACGCAGTATTTT.

V and J are TRBV5-1 and TRBJ1-1; perhaps TRBD1 as D (6 bases). The CDR3 extends over 14 amino acids. V lost 4 bases to trimming and J lost 7 bases, with 17 bases between them. Germline V CDR1 and CDR2: SGHRS, YFSETQ. CDR3 residues: CASSLRTVGFEAFF. The CDR3 DNA sequence: TGCGCCAGCAGCCTAAGGACAGTAGGTTTTGAAGCTTTCTTT.

This clone was counted a few times. This chain connects TRBV27 to TRBJ1-1, with TRBD1 matching over 9 bases. J lost 6 bases, V lost 4 bases, and 6 bases had no gene match. CDR3 length equals 14 residues. CDR1 MNHEY and CDR2 SMNVEV come from the germline V gene (reference sequence). Written as DNA, the CDR3 is TGTGCCAGCAGTTCCTTTGGGACAGGGCCTGAAGCTTTCTTT. The encoded protein is CASSSFGTGPEAFF.

The V gene is TRBV5-1, the J gene TRBJ2-2, with D possibly being TRBD1 (5 bases). This CDR3 spans 14 amino acids. The V gene lost 0 bases and the J gene lost 7 bases, with 10 bases spanning the gap. Looked up from germline, CDR1 is SGHRS and CDR2 is YFSETQ. Here the CDR3 reads CASSLGQLYGELFF. CDR3 sequence (DNA): TGCGCCAGCAGCTTGGGACAGCTCTACGGGGAGCTGTTTTTT.

This chain joins TRBV14 and TRBJ2-6; D uncertain. Germline-derived CDR1 and CDR2 are SGHDN and FVKESK. This CDR3 is built from 15 residues. The ends were cut back, 3 bases at V and 4 bases at J, with 10 bases in the middle. CDR3 sequence (DNA): TGTGCCAGCAGCCATCGACCCTCAGGGGCCAACGTCCTGACTTTC. Its protein product is CASSHRPSGANVLTF.

This clone was counted a single time. V is TRBV5-1 and J is TRBJ2-2, with D perhaps TRBD1 (7 bases). V was clipped by 2 bases and J by 3 bases, with 11 bases between them. This CDR3 contains 15 residues. The germline CDR1 and CDR2 sequences are SGHRS and YFSETQ. The CDR3 spells CASSLGRGDTGELFF. CDR3 nucleotide sequence: TGCGCCAGCAGCTTAGGCAGGGGGGACACCGGGGAGCTGTTTTTT.

The chain employs TRBV5-4 and TRBJ1-2, with 8 bases identical to TRBD1. This CDR3 comprises 15 residues. Germline CDR1 reads SGHNT; CDR2 reads YYREEE (reference sequence). J gave up 2 bases and V 3 bases, and 6 bases lay outside the gene matches. CDR3 sequence reads: CASSSSYRGNYGYTF. The CDR3 coding sequence is TGTGCCAGCAGCTCCTCATACAGGGGGAACTATGGCTACACCTTC.

The rearrangement joins TRBV5-1 to TRBJ2-4; perhaps TRBD2 as D (5 bases). Germline-derived CDR1 and CDR2 are SGHRS and YFSETQ. Trimming took off 0 bases at V and 8 bases at J, with 12 bases between the two ends. The length of the CDR3 is 14 residues. In DNA, the CDR3 is TGCGCCAGCAGCTTGGTAGGACTCAAGGACATTCAGTACTTC. It yields the protein CASSLVGLKDIQYF.

The chain employs TRBV5-1 and TRBJ1-5; D call uncertain. The length of the CDR3 is 15 residues. In germline, CDR1 is SGHRS, CDR2 YFSETQ. The V and J ends lost 4 bases and 6 bases respectively, with 17 bases between them. The CDR3 nucleotides are TGCGCCAGCAGCCCGGACGGGGAAGGTAGTCAGCCCCAGCATTTT. This encodes CASSPDGEGSQPQHF.

This clone was recorded a few times. The V and J genes are TRBV27 and TRBJ1-4; D not certain. Trimming took 5 bases from V and 2 from J, leaving 9 bases between them. The CDR3 is 14 residues long. The germline V gene has CDR1 MNHEY and CDR2 SMNVEV (reference sequence). Here the CDR3 reads CASSLDWTNEKLFF. The CDR3 bases are TGTGCCAGCAGTCTCGACTGGACTAATGAAAAACTGTTTTTT.

This clone was counted between two and nine times. V is TRBV9 and J is TRBJ1-1; 7 nucleotides align to TRBD1. CDR1 is SGDLS, CDR2 YYNGEE, per germline. The ends lost 0 bases at V and 0 bases at J; junction bases unmatched: 5. CDR3 length: 16 amino acids. CDR3 nucleotides: TGTGCCAGCAGCGTAGCCCCCCAGGGGGTGAACACTGAAGCTTTCTTT. Translated: CASSVAPQGVNTEAFF.